This T cell receptor beta chain was profiled in a study of blood T cell repertoires in COVID-19. Germline V gene lookup returns CDR1 SEHNR and CDR2 FQNEAQ (reference sequence). The CDR3 runs 11 residues. A remark on this clone: At one of its ends the junction is not consistent with the germline gene, which may arise from a read error.

Sequencing was performed with immunoSEQ multiplex PCR; in TCRdb, only in-frame clones are kept and a portion is missing. This table holds under 75,000 clones, 88% found once. The chain couples TRBV7-9 to TRBJ2-4; the D gene is possibly TRBD2 (5 bases). The sequence came from a man over 45 with active COVID-19. The sample comprised peripheral blood. DNA for the CDR3: TGTGCCAGCAGCTTATATGAGGGTCTGAACTTC. This codes for CASSLYEGLNF.